Listed below are T cell receptor beta chains from one sample, sequenced in a study of T cell repertoires in cytomegalovirus infection. A single record per CDR3 protein comes from TCRdb applying MiXCR to the reads. The sample consists of about 130,000 distinct CDR3 sequences, more than 7% of them appearing once. Sequenced input: PBMCs. The source is a human donor in good health (CMV status not recorded). Some clones in this sample may be carry-over from other donors' samples. The CDR3 runs from the conserved cysteine through the conserved F or W. The order of the fields is clone size, CDR3 length, V gene, D gene, J gene, CDR3 DNA, CDR3 protein. The D gene is left open where the match is weak. Clone sizes are given selectively: once, few, many, or a class where the clone is expanded.

many,17,TRBV7-2,TRBD1,TRBJ1-2,TGTGCCAGCAGCCTCGCCTATAACAGGGGACCATCGGTTGGCTACACCTTC,CASSLAYNRGPSVGYTF
few,16,TRBV6-5,NA,TRBJ2-2,TGTGCCAGCAGTGGACCCGGGACATACAACACCGGGGAGCTGTTTTTT,CASSGPGTYNTGELFF
many,14,TRBV15,NA,TRBJ1-2,TGTGCCACCAGCAGAGACAGGGATATTAAGGGCTACACCTTC,CATSRDRDIKGYTF
few,14,TRBV28,NA,TRBJ2-2,TGTGCCAGCAGTTTATCGGGGGGCAAGGGGGAGCTGTTTTTT,CASSLSGGKGELFF
many,17,TRBV4-2,NA,TRBJ1-2,TGTGCCAGCAGCCAAGAAGCTGGACCCGAGGTTAACTATGGCTACACCTTC,CASSQEAGPEVNYGYTF
many,14,TRBV20-1,NA,TRBJ1-6,TGCAGTGCTAGCCCGGGCACGGCGAATTCACCCCTCCACTTT,CSASPGTANSPLHF
many,15,TRBV12-3/TRBV12-4,TRBD2,TRBJ2-1,TGTGCCAGCATCCCGGGGGGGCCCTCCTACAATGAGCAGTTCTTC,CASIPGGPSYNEQFF
few,13,TRBV20-1,NA,TRBJ2-3,TGCAGTGGTCAGACCTCCGGAACAGATACGCAGTATTTT,CSGQTSGTDTQYF
few,15,TRBV28,NA,TRBJ1-2,TGTGCCAGCAGATTAGGATGGAACGAGCGTAGAGGCTACACCTTC,CASRLGWNERRGYTF
many,12,TRBV7-2,NA,TRBJ2-5,TGTGCCAGCAGCTTCCTGAGAGAGACCCAGTACTTC,CASSFLRETQYF
NA,15,TRBV20-1,TRBD2,TRBJ2-1,TGCAGTGCTCTTACTAGCGGGGGGACGTACAATGAGCAGTTCTTC,CSALTSGGTYNEQFF
few,15,TRBV20-1,TRBD2,TRBJ2-1,TGCAGTGCTAGGGGACTAGCGGGGGATTCCAATGAGCAGTTCTTC,CSARGLAGDSNEQFF
NA,11,TRBV3-1,NA,TRBJ2-3,TGTGCCAGCAGGCAGGGAGATACGCAGTATTTT,CASRQGDTQYF
many,14,TRBV7-3,NA,TRBJ2-1,TGTGCCAGCAGCTTAATCGGGGTCCACAATGAGCAGTTCTTC,CASSLIGVHNEQFF
many,13,TRBV7-8,NA,TRBJ1-2,TGTGCCAGCAGCTTAGCGCAGGGCAAAGGCTACACCTTC,CASSLAQGKGYTF
few,14,TRBV7-9,NA,TRBJ1-1,TGTGCCATCACTCCATCGGGGGATTACACTGAAGCTTTCTTT,CAITPSGDYTEAFF
many,14,TRBV6-5,TRBD1,TRBJ2-4,TGTGCCAGCAGTTTCGACAGGGGTGGAAACATTCAGTACTTC,CASSFDRGGNIQYF
NA,15,TRBV7-9,NA,TRBJ2-1,TGTGCCAGCAGCAACGGAGGGGGGGGAATAGGGGAGCAGTTCTTC,CASSNGGGGIGEQFF
many,13,TRBV5-1,NA,TRBJ1-2,TGCGCCAGCAGTTCGGGGGTGATCTATGGCTACACCTTC,CASSSGVIYGYTF
NA,13,TRBV20-1,NA,TRBJ2-7,TGCAGTGCCACCGGGACCATGACCTACGAGCAGTACTTC,CSATGTMTYEQYF
many,12,TRBV5-1,NA,TRBJ2-1,TGCGCCAGCAGCTTGGCCGCCAATGAGCAGTTCTTC,CASSLAANEQFF
many,13,TRBV7-2,NA,TRBJ1-2,TGTGCCAGCGGAAGAACAGGAGACTATGGCTACACCTTC,CASGRTGDYGYTF
many,13,TRBV10-2,NA,TRBJ2-1,TGCGCCAGCAGGGACGGGGGAAGGAATGAGCAGTTCTTC,CASRDGGRNEQFF
many,14,TRBV6-5,TRBD2,TRBJ2-3,TGTGCCAGCAGATTAGCGGGGGGCCCAGATACGCAGTATTTT,CASRLAGGPDTQYF
NA,15,TRBV6-5,NA,TRBJ2-1,TGTGCCAGTGGGGAGGGCAGGGGCTCCTACAATGAGCAGTTCTTC,CASGEGRGSYNEQFF
NA,11,TRBV29-1,NA,TRBJ2-5,TGCAGCGTTGAGGGTTGGGAGACCCAGTACTTC,CSVEGWETQYF
few,15,TRBV9,NA,TRBJ2-7,TGTGCCAGCAGCGTAGGGTCCCAGTCCTCCTACGAGCAGTACTTC,CASSVGSQSSYEQYF
few,13,TRBV2,TRBD1,TRBJ2-2,TGTGCCAGCAGGGCAGGGGGCTCCGGGGAGCTGTTTTTT,CASRAGGSGELFF
few,14,TRBV19,NA,TRBJ1-5,TGTGCCAGTAGCTCTCAGGGGATTGATCAGCCCCAGCATTTT,CASSSQGIDQPQHF
many,15,TRBV5-1,NA,TRBJ2-3,TGCGCCAGCTTAGGGGGGTCGGCAGGCGCGGATACGCAGTATTTT,CASLGGSAGADTQYF
many,17,TRBV5-5,TRBD2,TRBJ2-2,TGTGCCAGCAGCTTGACCCTAGCGGGGAAGGGCACCGGGGAGCTGTTTTTT,CASSLTLAGKGTGELFF
many,10,TRBV6-6,NA,TRBJ1-1,TGTGCCAGCTCAAGGACTGAAGCTTTCTTT,CASSRTEAFF
many,12,TRBV7-2,NA,TRBJ2-7,TGTGCCAGCAGCTCTCAATACTACGAGCAGTACTTC,CASSSQYYEQYF
many,15,TRBV12-3/TRBV12-4,TRBD1,TRBJ1-2,TGTGCCAGCAGTTCAGGACAGGGGAGATACTATGGCTACACCTTC,CASSSGQGRYYGYTF
many,14,TRBV7-2,NA,TRBJ1-3,TGTGCCAGCAGCTTAGGGGGGCCTGGAAACACCATATATTTT,CASSLGGPGNTIYF
NA,14,TRBV3-1,NA,TRBJ1-1,TGTGCCAGCAGCGAATCTGTCATGAACACTGAAGCTTTCTTT,CASSESVMNTEAFF
many,13,TRBV2,TRBD1,TRBJ2-7,TGTGCCAGCAGTGGGCAGGGGGTGGACGAGCAGTACTTC,CASSGQGVDEQYF
many,13,TRBV6-5,NA,TRBJ2-1,TGTGCCAGCAGTTACTCCAGGGATAATGAGCAGTTCTTC,CASSYSRDNEQFF
many,12,TRBV7-8,NA,TRBJ1-1,TGTGCCAGCAGCTTAGGGGGAGTAGAAGCTTTCTTT,CASSLGGVEAFF
many,16,TRBV2,TRBD2,TRBJ2-5,TGTGCCAGCAGTGGCGGGACTAGCGCAAGCCAAGAGACCCAGTACTTC,CASSGGTSASQETQYF
many,15,TRBV28,TRBD1,TRBJ2-7,TGTGCCAGCAGCCCCGGACAGGGGGCCGGGTACGAGCAGTACTTC,CASSPGQGAGYEQYF
NA,16,TRBV2,TRBD1,TRBJ1-2,TGTGCCAGCAGGCTTGGACAGGGTCGTTCTAACTATGGCTACACCTTC,CASRLGQGRSNYGYTF
many,16,TRBV2,NA,TRBJ2-2,TGTGCCAGCAGTGAAGTAGGGCAGGTCTACACCGGGGAGCTGTTTTTT,CASSEVGQVYTGELFF
NA,14,TRBV6-1,TRBD1,TRBJ2-2,TGTGCCAGCAGTGATACAGGGGGGTCCGGGGAGCTGTTTTTT,CASSDTGGSGELFF
many,14,TRBV7-2,NA,TRBJ1-4,TGTGCCAGCAGCTTAGGGGGGAAGAATGAAAAACTGTTTTTT,CASSLGGKNEKLFF
NA,14,TRBV2,NA,TRBJ1-5,TGTGCCAGTAGTACTCTCCCTATGTTTCAGCCCCAGCATTTT,CASSTLPMFQPQHF
NA,15,TRBV6-2/TRBV6-3,NA,TRBJ1-1,TGTGCCAGCAGTTACAGTGCGCTGCGGAACACTGAAGCTTTCTTT,CASSYSALRNTEAFF
many,13,TRBV7-2,NA,TRBJ2-2,TGTGCCAGCAGCCCCGGGCCGAGCGGGGAGCTGTTTTTT,CASSPGPSGELFF
NA,17,TRBV20-1,TRBD2,TRBJ2-1,TGCAGTGCTAGAGATAAAGGAATAGCGGGAAGGGCGAATGAGCAGTTCTTC,CSARDKGIAGRANEQFF
many,15,TRBV29-1,TRBD1,TRBJ2-2,TGCAGCGTTGGGGACCTCAGGGGGCGCACCGGGGAGCTGTTTTTT,CSVGDLRGRTGELFF
many,12,TRBV5-8,NA,TRBJ2-7,TGTGCCAGCAGCTTCTATGGGTCCGAGCAGTACTTC,CASSFYGSEQYF
many,15,TRBV7-2,TRBD1,TRBJ1-3,TGTGCCAGCAGCTCAACAGGGGCCTCTGGAAACACCATATATTTT,CASSSTGASGNTIYF
NA,14,TRBV30,NA,TRBJ1-1,TGTGCCTGGAGTGTACCCAGAATGAACACTGAAGCTTTCTTT,CAWSVPRMNTEAFF